The sequence of this TCR beta chain was determined in a study of cytomegalovirus exposure and HLA in healthy donors. The overall study: Counted in an early data release were approximately 85 million unique TCRs from HLA-typed donors. Study conclusions and caveats: In a later analysis, a missense DCLRE1C variant was linked to TCR beta V- and J-gene trimming. HLA alleles showed associations with 16,951 TCR beta sequences in a later analysis, at a 0.05 false discovery rate. The study labeled around 160 TCR beta chains cytomegalovirus-associated.

Unmatched junction bases numbered 2, after V lost 0 bases and J lost 4 bases. This CDR3 region has 14 residues. Per the germline V gene, CDR1 is SGHNT and CDR2 is YYREEE (reference sequence). As to this clone: Antigen specificity is unknown.

With 60 Vbeta and 13 Jbeta primers, the PCR was carried out. The assay was immunoSEQ multiplex PCR, and TCRdb's table has in-frame clones only and misses some. Here the sample spans 150,000 or so clones, around 82% being singletons. The sequence was obtained from a man aged 50-59 years in good health and CMV-seronegative. This chain connects TRBV5-4 to TRBJ1-1; TRBD1 matches at 8 bases. The specimen sequenced was PBMCs. CDR3: CASSLDRGGTEAFF. The CDR3 DNA reads as TGTGCCAGCAGCTTGGACAGGGGGGGCACTGAAGCTTTCTTT.